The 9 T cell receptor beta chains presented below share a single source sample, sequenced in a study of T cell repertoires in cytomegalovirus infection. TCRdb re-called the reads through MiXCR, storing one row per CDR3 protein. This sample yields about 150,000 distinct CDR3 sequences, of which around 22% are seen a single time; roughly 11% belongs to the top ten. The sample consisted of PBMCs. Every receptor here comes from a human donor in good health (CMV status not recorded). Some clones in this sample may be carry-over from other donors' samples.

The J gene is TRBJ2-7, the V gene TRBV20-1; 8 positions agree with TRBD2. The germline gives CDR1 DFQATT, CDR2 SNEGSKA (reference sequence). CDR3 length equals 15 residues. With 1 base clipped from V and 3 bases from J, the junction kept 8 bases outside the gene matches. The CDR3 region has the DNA TGCAGTGCTAGAGCGGCGGCTAGCGGGTACTACGAGCAGTACTTC. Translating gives CSARAAASGYYEQYF.

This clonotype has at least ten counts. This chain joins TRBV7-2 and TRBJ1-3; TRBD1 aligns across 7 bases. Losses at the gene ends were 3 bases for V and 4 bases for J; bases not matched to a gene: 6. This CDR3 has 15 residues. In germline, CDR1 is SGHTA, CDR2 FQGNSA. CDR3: CASSLDRGQGNTIYF. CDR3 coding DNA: TGTGCCAGCAGCTTGGATAGGGGGCAAGGAAACACCATATATTTT.

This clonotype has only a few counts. This CDR3 reads CASSGEGGAPLHF. The DNA for the CDR3 is TGTGCCAGCTCCGGGGAGGGGGGCGCACCCCTCCACTTT. The chain has TRBV2 and TRBJ1-6; D is perhaps TRBD1 (6 bases). V lost 8 bases to trimming and J lost 11 bases, with 16 bases between them. CDR1 and CDR2 (germline): SNHLY, FYNNEI. This CDR3 spans 13 amino acids.

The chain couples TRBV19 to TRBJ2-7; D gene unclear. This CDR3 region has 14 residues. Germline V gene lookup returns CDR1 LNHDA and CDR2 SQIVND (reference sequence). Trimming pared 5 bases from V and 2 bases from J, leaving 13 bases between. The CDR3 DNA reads TGTGCCAGTAGTCCTGGGATGCCCCCCTACGAGCAGTACTTC. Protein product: CASSPGMPPYEQYF.

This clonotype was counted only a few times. The CDR3 spells CASSQGSGKDSGYTF. The CDR3 DNA is TGCGCCAGCAGCCAAGGGTCAGGGAAGGATAGCGGCTACACCTTC. The chain is built from TRBV4-3 and TRBJ1-2, with a weak D call TRBD1 (5 bases). Germline CDR1 LGHNA, CDR2 YSLEER. The V and J ends lost 1 base and 8 bases respectively, with 17 bases between them. The CDR3 length is 15 residues.

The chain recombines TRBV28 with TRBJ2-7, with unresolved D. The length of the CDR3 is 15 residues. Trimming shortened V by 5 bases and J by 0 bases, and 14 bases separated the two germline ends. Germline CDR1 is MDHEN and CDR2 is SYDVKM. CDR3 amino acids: CASSLGRKNSYEQYF. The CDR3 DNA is TGTGCCAGCAGTCTAGGACGGAAAAACTCCTACGAGCAGTACTTC. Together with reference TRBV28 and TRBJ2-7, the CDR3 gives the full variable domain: DVKVTQSSRYLVKRTGEKVFLECVQDMDHENMFWYRQDPGLGLRLIYFSYDVKMKEKGDIPEGYSVSREKKERFSLILESASTNQTSMYLCASSLGRKNSYEQYFGPGTRLTVT.

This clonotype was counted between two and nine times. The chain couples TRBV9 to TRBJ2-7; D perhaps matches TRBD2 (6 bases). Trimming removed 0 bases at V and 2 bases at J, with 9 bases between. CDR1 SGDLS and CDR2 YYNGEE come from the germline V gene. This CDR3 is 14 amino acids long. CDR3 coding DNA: TGTGCCAGCAGCGTAGGGGGAGGCACCTACGAGCAGTACTTC. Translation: CASSVGGGTYEQYF.

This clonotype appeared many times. The DNA of the CDR3 is TGTGCCAGCTCTCTTTTGGATGCAACTAATGAAAAACTGTTTTTT. Amino acids: CASSLLDATNEKLFF. This rearrangement joins TRBV7-6 to TRBJ1-4; D remains ambiguous. CDR1 and CDR2 (germline): SGHVS, FNYEAQ. The length of the CDR3 is 15 residues. V lost 8 bases to trimming and J lost 0 bases, with 13 bases between them. Supplemented by reference TRBV7-6 and TRBJ1-4, the full variable domain reads GAGVSQSPRYKVTKRGQDVALRCDPISGHVSLYWYRQALGQGPEFLTYFNYEAQQDKSGLPNDRFSAERPEGSISTLTIQRTEQRDSAMYRCASSLLDATNEKLFFGSGTQLSVL.

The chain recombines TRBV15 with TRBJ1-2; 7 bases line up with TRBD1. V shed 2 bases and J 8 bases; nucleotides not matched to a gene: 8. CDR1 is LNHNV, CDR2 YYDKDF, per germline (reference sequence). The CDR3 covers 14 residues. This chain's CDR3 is CATSRTQTGLGYTF. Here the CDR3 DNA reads TGTGCCACCAGCAGAACCCAGACAGGGTTAGGCTACACCTTC.